Below, 9 T cell receptor beta chains from the same sample are listed, as sequenced in a study of T cell clones after liver transplantation. The data were produced by immunoSEQ multiplex PCR, yet TCRdb's version contains in-frame clones alone and is incomplete. The table has about 99,000 clones, 82% seen once; the top ten hold approximately 0.93%. The sequencing used CD4+ T cells from blood, collected before liver transplant. These receptor sequences come from a human donor who received a liver transplant.

J is TRBJ2-3 and V is TRBV9; TRBD2 matches 8 bases. CDR3 length equals 15 residues. Trimming took 3 bases from V and 6 from J; bases not matched to a gene: 9. Germline lookup yields CDR1 SGDLS and CDR2 YYNGEE. The CDR3 DNA reads TGTGCCAGCAGCGGCCTAGCGGGCCGTGGGGATACGCAGTATTTT. It translates to CASSGLAGRGDTQYF.

The V and J genes are TRBV4-1 and TRBJ2-2; the D is unclear. Germline values: CDR1 MGHRA, CDR2 YSYEKL. V was shortened by 3 bases and J by 5 bases, with 7 bases between the two germline ends. The CDR3 is made up of 13 amino acids. The CDR3 loop reads CASSHGLTGELFF. Here the CDR3 DNA reads TGCGCCAGCAGCCATGGTCTGACCGGGGAGCTGTTTTTT.

V gene TRBV28 combines with J gene TRBJ1-1; 10 bases are shared with TRBD1. V was pared by 6 bases and J by 4 bases, with 11 bases of the junction left unmatched. The V gene's germline CDR1 is MDHEN and CDR2 SYDVKM. The CDR3 covers 16 residues. The CDR3 is CASRGDRGRLGTEAFF. CDR3 sequence (DNA): TGTGCCAGCAGGGGAGACAGGGGGCGCTTGGGCACTGAAGCTTTCTTT.

The CDR3 loop reads CASSPRVHTGELFF. The CDR3 region has the DNA TGTGCCAGCAGCCCCAGGGTCCACACCGGGGAGCTGTTTTTT. This chain connects TRBV7-3 to TRBJ2-2, with TRBD1 as a possible D gene (5 bases). V was trimmed by 5 bases and J by 3 bases, leaving 10 bases between them. Germline CDR1 SGHTA, CDR2 FQGTGA. CDR3 length: 14 residues.

This clone has only one observation. This rearrangement joins TRBV7-2 to TRBJ1-3, with D uncertain. Trimming removed 0 bases from V and 4 bases from J, with 4 bases in between. The germline CDR1 and CDR2 sequences are SGHTA and FQGNSA. The CDR3 spans 13 residues. The CDR3 region has the DNA TGTGCCAGCAGCTTAGCCCCAGGAAACACCATATATTTT. Encoded protein: CASSLAPGNTIYF.

This clone was counted only a few times. The chain joins TRBV19 to TRBJ1-5; D not certain. Trimming left V 7 bases short and J 4 bases short, with 11 bases between. The CDR3 has 13 amino acids. In germline, CDR1 is LNHDA, CDR2 SQIVND (reference sequence). In DNA form, the CDR3 reads TGTGCCAGTACTGACCAGATTAATCAGCCCCAGCATTTT. It specifies CASTDQINQPQHF.

The V call is TRBV19, the J call TRBJ1-5; D may be TRBD1 (6 bases). Between the trimmed V and J ends, which lost 5 bases and 3 bases, there was a span of 23 bases. The CDR3 loop spans 18 amino acids. Per the germline V gene, CDR1 is LNHDA and CDR2 is SQIVND (reference sequence). CDR3 in amino acids: CASSPLPGTGSFNQPQHF. CDR3 DNA sequence: TGTGCCAGTAGTCCACTGCCCGGAACAGGGTCCTTCAATCAGCCCCAGCATTTT. The whole variable domain, filled in from reference TRBV19 and TRBJ1-5, reads DGGITQSPKYLFRKEGQNVTLSCEQNLNHDAMYWYRQDPGQGLRLIYYSQIVNDFQKGDIAEGYSVSREKKESFPLTVTSAQKNPTAFYLCASSPLPGTGSFNQPQHFGDGTRLSIL.

Regarding this clone: The germline gene is not matched at one end of the junction; a read error may be the cause. V is TRBV7-9 and J is TRBJ1-2; 10 bases match TRBD1. CDR1 SEHNR and CDR2 FQNEAQ come from the germline V gene (reference sequence). The CDR3 spans 17 residues. The CDR3 DNA is TGTGCCAGCAGTTTAGGGACAGGGGATTTGTATAACTATGGCTACACCTTC. This translates into CASSLGTGDLYNYGYTF.

This clone was detected only once. The chain recombines TRBV10-3 with TRBJ2-1; weak D call: TRBD1 (5 bases). V lost 3 bases to trimming and J lost 4 bases, with 22 bases between them. The CDR3 runs to 18 residues. The germline V gene encodes CDR1 ENHRY and CDR2 SYGVKD. For the CDR3, the DNA is TGTGCCATCAGTGAAAACCAGGGCTTAAGAGTGGGATACAATGAGCAGTTCTTC. Encoded protein: CAISENQGLRVGYNEQFF.